The rows below give T cell receptor beta chains drawn from one sample of a study of shared clonotypes between healthy human individuals. Clones were read by immunoSEQ multiplex PCR, and TCRdb kept only the in-frame ones, dropping some. The data hold over a million clones, with roughly 96% observed a single time. The sample taken for sequencing was naive CD4+ T cells sorted from blood. Receptors were obtained from a man aged 25 to 40 in good health. Both conserved end residues are part of each CDR3. Fields, in order: D gene, clone size, J gene, V gene, CDR3 protein, CDR3 DNA. A D gene is named only where the DNA matches it firmly. Size values are once, few and many counts, or a class for expanded clones, and some rows have none.

TRBD2,-,TRBJ2-7,TRBV28,CASSFTSGYEQYF,TGTGCCAGCAGTTTTACTAGCGGCTACGAGCAGTACTTC
-,-,TRBJ2-7,TRBV6-5,CASSSLARFTYEQYF,TGTGCCAGCAGTTCTCTAGCGAGATTTACCTACGAGCAGTACTTC
-,once,TRBJ1-4,TRBV18,CASSLGTSTNEKLFF,TGTGCCAGCTCACTAGGGACTTCCACTAATGAAAAACTGTTTTTT
TRBD1,-,TRBJ1-2,TRBV28,CASSFRGLGYTF,TGTGCCAGCAGTTTCAGGGGGCTTGGCTACACCTTC
-,-,TRBJ2-3,TRBV5-1,CASKAGSPPDTQYF,TGCGCCTCTAAAGCGGGCAGCCCCCCGGATACGCAGTATTTT
-,-,TRBJ2-7,TRBV29-1,CSVRDGTSYEQYF,TGCAGCGTAAGGGACGGGACCTCCTACGAGCAGTACTTC
TRBD2,-,TRBJ2-1,TRBV5-1,CASSPGLGDEQFF,TGCGCCAGCAGCCCCGGACTAGGCGATGAGCAGTTCTTC
-,-,TRBJ2-3,TRBV11-3,CASSPGSFSDTQYF,TGTGCCAGCAGCCCGGGTAGCTTCTCAGATACGCAGTATTTT
TRBD1,-,TRBJ1-4,TRBV25-1,CASSVTGERGKLFF,TGTGCCAGCAGTGTTACAGGGGAGAGAGGAAAACTGTTTTTT
-,-,TRBJ2-4,TRBV7-2,CASSPPGGNKNIQYF,TGTGCCAGCAGCCCCCCGGGCGGGAATAAAAACATTCAGTACTTC
-,-,TRBJ1-5,TRBV12-2,CASRGQGAQPQHF,TGTGCAAGTCGTGGGCAGGGTGCCCAGCCCCAGCATTTT
TRBD1,once,TRBJ1-2,TRBV2,CASSQTGSRHDYGYTF,TGTGCCAGCAGTCAGACAGGGAGCAGGCATGACTATGGCTACACCTTC
-,-,TRBJ2-7,TRBV5-6,CASSLAGGTDHEQYF,TGTGCCAGCAGCTTGGCGGGGGGGACAGACCACGAGCAGTACTTC
TRBD2,-,TRBJ2-2,TRBV29-1,CSGRMGLASVGELFF,TGCAGCGGTAGAATGGGACTAGCGTCTGTCGGGGAGCTGTTTTTT
TRBD1,-,TRBJ2-5,TRBV4-3,CASSQEYGRGGPSQETQYF,TGCGCCAGCAGCCAAGAATACGGACGAGGGGGCCCTTCCCAAGAGACCCAGTACTTC
-,-,TRBJ2-3,TRBV6-5,CASSSSTSTDTQYF,TGTGCCAGCAGCTCTAGCACAAGCACAGATACGCAGTATTTT
TRBD2,-,TRBJ2-3,TRBV25-1,CASSELGTSGSSTDTQYF,TGTGCCAGCAGTGAATTGGGGACTAGCGGGAGCAGCACAGATACGCAGTATTTT
-,-,TRBJ2-3,TRBV29-1,CSVETGVTTDTQYF,TGCAGCGTTGAAACGGGGGTCACCACAGATACGCAGTATTTT
-,-,TRBJ1-1,TRBV10-3,CAIGAGRWDTEAFF,TGTGCCATCGGGGCAGGGAGGTGGGACACTGAAGCTTTCTTT
-,-,TRBJ2-7,TRBV10-1,CASSESGGGQYF,TGCGCCAGCAGTGAGTCTGGGGGTGGGCAGTACTTC
TRBD1,once,TRBJ1-2,TRBV19,CASSLRTGGYTF,TGTGCCAGTAGTCTCAGGACAGGCGGCTACACCTTC
-,-,TRBJ2-3,TRBV18,CASSIDGHTDTQYF,TGTGCCAGCTCTATAGACGGCCACACAGATACGCAGTATTTT
-,-,TRBJ2-7,TRBV2,CASSEMGTSSYEQYF,TGTGCCAGCAGTGAAATGGGTACCAGCTCCTACGAGCAGTACTTC
-,once,TRBJ2-1,TRBV14,CASSQDQAGMQFF,TGTGCCAGCAGCCAAGATCAGGCCGGGATGCAGTTCTTC
TRBD1,-,TRBJ2-7,TRBV5-1,CASSFDRVKSYEQYF,TGCGCCAGCAGCTTTGACAGGGTCAAATCCTACGAGCAGTACTTC
TRBD2,-,TRBJ2-1,TRBV12-5,CASGLVRLAGVYNEQFF,TGTGCTAGTGGTTTGGTACGACTAGCGGGAGTTTACAATGAGCAGTTCTTC
TRBD2,-,TRBJ2-1,TRBV6-1,CASSVASGGLNYNEQFF,TGTGCCAGCAGTGTGGCTAGTGGGGGACTAAATTACAATGAGCAGTTCTTC
-,-,TRBJ1-2,TRBV19,CASTMAGPNYGYTF,TGTGCCAGTACAATGGCGGGGCCGAACTATGGCTACACCTTC
-,-,TRBJ2-7,TRBV5-6,CASSLVASYEQYF,TGTGCCAGCAGCTTGGTAGCATCCTACGAGCAGTACTTC
-,-,TRBJ1-2,TRBV18,CASSHGGNKGYGYTF,TGTGCCAGCTCTCACGGAGGGAACAAGGGTTATGGCTACACCTTC
-,-,TRBJ2-6,TRBV10-3,CAISDWRGEAGANVLTF,TGTGCCATCAGTGATTGGAGGGGGGAGGCTGGGGCCAACGTCCTGACTTTC
-,-,TRBJ2-1,TRBV5-4,CASSLGTPSSYNEQFF,TGTGCCAGCAGCCTCGGGACTCCCAGCTCCTACAATGAGCAGTTCTTC
TRBD2,-,TRBJ2-1,TRBV7-2,CASSSLSRLAEQFF,TGTGCCAGCAGCTCACTTAGTAGACTAGCGGAGCAGTTCTTC
-,-,TRBJ2-7,TRBV14,CASSQDVGGWEQYF,TGTGCCAGCAGCCAAGATGTCGGCGGCTGGGAGCAGTACTTC
-,-,TRBJ2-1,TRBV6-1,CASSEPSRPSNEQFF,TGTGCCAGCAGTGAACCCTCAAGACCGAGTAATGAGCAGTTCTTC
TRBD1,-,TRBJ2-1,TRBV2,CASSRTGRPNEQFF,TGTGCCAGCAGTAGGACAGGGAGACCCAATGAGCAGTTCTTC
TRBD2,-,TRBJ2-5,TRBV9,CASSVTTSAQETQYF,TGTGCCAGCAGCGTAACTACTAGCGCTCAAGAGACCCAGTACTTC
-,-,TRBJ2-7,TRBV5-6,CASETQVLYEQYF,TGTGCCAGCGAAACACAGGTTCTGTACGAGCAGTACTTC
-,-,TRBJ2-2,TRBV7-2,CASSLNVGGTGELFF,TGTGCCAGCAGCTTAAACGTGGGGGGAACCGGGGAGCTGTTTTTT
-,once,TRBJ2-3,TRBV10-2,CASSDTPDVQYF,TGCGCCAGCAGTGATACCCCCGATGTACAGTATTTT
-,-,TRBJ2-7,TRBV11-2,CASSRGGNAGEQYF,TGTGCCAGCTCCCGAGGGGGGAACGCGGGGGAGCAGTACTTC
-,-,TRBJ2-3,TRBV4-2,CASSLLAGAVDTQYF,TGTGCCAGCAGCTTGTTGGCAGGGGCTGTAGATACGCAGTATTTT
-,-,TRBJ1-1,TRBV29-1,CSVETLPFKAGAFF,TGCAGCGTTGAAACCCTGCCTTTTAAGGCCGGAGCTTTCTTT
-,-,TRBJ1-2,TRBV7-2,CASSLDGRVVGGYTF,TGTGCCAGCAGCTTAGACGGCAGGGTTGTTGGTGGCTACACCTTC
TRBD2,-,TRBJ2-1,TRBV9,CASSVALRTSGRGEQFF,TGTGCCAGCAGCGTAGCCCTTCGGACTAGCGGGAGGGGTGAGCAGTTCTTC
-,-,TRBJ2-3,TRBV7-6,CASSLLETDTQYF,TGTGCCAGCAGCTTGTTGGAGACAGATACGCAGTATTTT
TRBD2,-,TRBJ2-1,TRBV7-3,CASSPKTSLYNEQFF,TGTGCCAGCAGCCCCAAGACTAGCCTATACAATGAGCAGTTCTTC
TRBD1,-,TRBJ2-7,TRBV5-1,CASSLAFRQGAVYEQYF,TGCGCCAGCAGCTTGGCCTTCCGACAGGGGGCGGTATACGAGCAGTACTTC
TRBD2,-,TRBJ2-5,TRBV19,CASSPPGRLYETQYF,TGTGCCAGTAGTCCTCCCGGGAGGTTATACGAGACCCAGTACTTC
TRBD2,once,TRBJ2-3,TRBV9,CASSVDLLAGVADTQYF,TGTGCCAGCAGCGTAGATCTGCTAGCGGGAGTGGCAGATACGCAGTATTTT
TRBD2,-,TRBJ2-1,TRBV5-4,CASSQTGTSSNEQFF,TGTGCCAGCAGCCAGACCGGGACTAGCTCCAATGAGCAGTTCTTC
-,-,TRBJ2-7,TRBV9,CASSVEQGAYEQYF,TGTGCCAGCAGCGTAGAACAGGGTGCCTACGAGCAGTACTTC
-,-,TRBJ2-3,TRBV20-1,CSAGLVDTQYF,TGCAGTGCTGGACTGGTAGATACGCAGTATTTT
-,once,TRBJ2-1,TRBV11-2,CASSLVLSYNEQFF,TGTGCCAGCAGCTTAGTACTGAGCTACAATGAGCAGTTCTTC
-,-,TRBJ1-3,TRBV28,CASRTGGNTIYF,TGTGCCAGCCGGACCGGAGGAAACACCATATATTTT